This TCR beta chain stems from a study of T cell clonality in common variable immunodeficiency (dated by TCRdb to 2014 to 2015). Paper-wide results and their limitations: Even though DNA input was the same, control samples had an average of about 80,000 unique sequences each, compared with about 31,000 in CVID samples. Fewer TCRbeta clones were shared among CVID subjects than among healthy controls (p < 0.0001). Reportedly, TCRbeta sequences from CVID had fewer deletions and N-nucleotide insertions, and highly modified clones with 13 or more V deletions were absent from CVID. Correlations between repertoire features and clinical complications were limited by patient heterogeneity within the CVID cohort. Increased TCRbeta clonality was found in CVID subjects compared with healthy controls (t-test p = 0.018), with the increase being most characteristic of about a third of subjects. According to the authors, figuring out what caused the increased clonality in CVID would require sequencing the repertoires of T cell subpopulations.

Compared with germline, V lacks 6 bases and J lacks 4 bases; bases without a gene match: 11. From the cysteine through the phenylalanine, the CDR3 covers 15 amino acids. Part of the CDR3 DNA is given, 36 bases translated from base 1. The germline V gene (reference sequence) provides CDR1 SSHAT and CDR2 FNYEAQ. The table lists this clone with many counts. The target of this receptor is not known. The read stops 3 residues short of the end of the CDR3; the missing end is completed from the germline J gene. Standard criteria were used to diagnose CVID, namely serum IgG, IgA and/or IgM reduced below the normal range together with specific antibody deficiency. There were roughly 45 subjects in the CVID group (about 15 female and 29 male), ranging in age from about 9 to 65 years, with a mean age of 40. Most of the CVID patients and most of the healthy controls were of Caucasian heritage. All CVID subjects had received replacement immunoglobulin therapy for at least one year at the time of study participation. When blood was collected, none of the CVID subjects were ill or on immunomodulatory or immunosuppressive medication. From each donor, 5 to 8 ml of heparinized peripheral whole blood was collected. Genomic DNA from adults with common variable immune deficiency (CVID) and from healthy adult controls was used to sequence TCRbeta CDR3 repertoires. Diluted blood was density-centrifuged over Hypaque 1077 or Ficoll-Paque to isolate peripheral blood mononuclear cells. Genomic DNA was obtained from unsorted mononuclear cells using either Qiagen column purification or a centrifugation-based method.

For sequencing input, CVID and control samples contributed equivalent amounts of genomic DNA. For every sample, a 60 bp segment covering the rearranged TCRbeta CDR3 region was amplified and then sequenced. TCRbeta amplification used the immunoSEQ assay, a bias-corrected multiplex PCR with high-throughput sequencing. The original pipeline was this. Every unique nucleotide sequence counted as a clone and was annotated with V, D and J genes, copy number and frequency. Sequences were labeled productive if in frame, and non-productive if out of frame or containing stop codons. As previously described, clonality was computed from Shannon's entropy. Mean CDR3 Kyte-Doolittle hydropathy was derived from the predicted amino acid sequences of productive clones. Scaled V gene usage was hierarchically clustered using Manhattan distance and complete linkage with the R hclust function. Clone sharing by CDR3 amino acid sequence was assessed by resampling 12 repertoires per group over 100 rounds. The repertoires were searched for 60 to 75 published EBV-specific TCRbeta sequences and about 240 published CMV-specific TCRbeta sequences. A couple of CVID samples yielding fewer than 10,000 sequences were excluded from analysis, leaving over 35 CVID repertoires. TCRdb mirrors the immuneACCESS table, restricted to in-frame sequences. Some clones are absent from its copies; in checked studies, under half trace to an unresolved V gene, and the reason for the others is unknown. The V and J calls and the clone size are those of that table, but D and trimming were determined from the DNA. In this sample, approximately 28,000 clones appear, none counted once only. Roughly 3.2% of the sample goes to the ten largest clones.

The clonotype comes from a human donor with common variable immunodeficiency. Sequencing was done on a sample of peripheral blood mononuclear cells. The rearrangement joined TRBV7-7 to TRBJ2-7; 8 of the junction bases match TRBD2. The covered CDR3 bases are TGTGCCAGCAGTCCTTTAGCGGGGTCGCCTTACGAG. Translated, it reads CASSPLAGSPYE. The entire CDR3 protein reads CASSPLAGSPYEQYF.